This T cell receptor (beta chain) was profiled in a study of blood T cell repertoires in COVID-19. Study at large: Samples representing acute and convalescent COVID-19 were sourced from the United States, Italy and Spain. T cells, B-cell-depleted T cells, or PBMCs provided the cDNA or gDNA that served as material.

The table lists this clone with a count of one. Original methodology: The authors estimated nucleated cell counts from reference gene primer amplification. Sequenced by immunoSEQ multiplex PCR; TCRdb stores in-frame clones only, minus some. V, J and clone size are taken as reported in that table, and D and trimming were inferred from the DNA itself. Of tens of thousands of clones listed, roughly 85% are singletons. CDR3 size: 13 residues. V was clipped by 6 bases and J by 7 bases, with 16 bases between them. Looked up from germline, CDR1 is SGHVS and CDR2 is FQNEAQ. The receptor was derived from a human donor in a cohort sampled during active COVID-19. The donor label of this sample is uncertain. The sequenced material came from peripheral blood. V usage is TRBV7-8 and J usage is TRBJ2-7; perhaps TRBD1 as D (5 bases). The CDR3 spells CASRFDSNPEQYF. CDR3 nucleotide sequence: TGTGCCAGCAGATTTGACAGCAACCCTGAGCAGTACTTC.